This T cell receptor beta chain stems from a study of identical twins. One entry per CDR3 protein results from TCRdb running MiXCR on the 5' RACE reads. Of approximately 620,000 distinct CDR3 sequences in the sample, roughly 8% are singletons; the top ten hold around 0.98%. This CDR3 comprises 19 residues. These sequences were also reported in another study, on yellow fever vaccine responses in identical twins. That work contributes: Twins showed a vaccine T cell response that reportedly seemed partly convergent, partly personalized.

This clonotype was sampled from a woman aged 18-35 years in good health. The rearrangement links TRBV21-1 to TRBJ2-1; TRBD1 is the table's D call and was not checked against the DNA. TRBV21-1 is an annotated pseudogene. The sequenced sample consisted of PBMCs. DNA of the CDR3: TGTGCCAGCAGCCAGCTTTTACCTTGGACCGGGACAGGAGACAATGAGCAGTTCTTC. Translation gives CASSQLLPWTGTGDNEQFF.